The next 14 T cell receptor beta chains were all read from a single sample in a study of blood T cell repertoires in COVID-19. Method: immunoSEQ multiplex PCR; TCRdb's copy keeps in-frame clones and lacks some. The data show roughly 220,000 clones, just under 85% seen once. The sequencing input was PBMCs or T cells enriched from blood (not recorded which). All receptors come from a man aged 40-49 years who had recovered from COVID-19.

The CDR3 protein is CASSRLAGGLSADTQYF. CDR3 sequence (DNA): TGTGCCAGCAGTCGACTAGCGGGGGGTCTATCCGCAGATACGCAGTATTTT. J is TRBJ2-3 and V is TRBV6-6; TRBD2 agrees at 13 bases. Germline trimming cut 5 bases from V and 4 bases from J; bases unmatched to any gene: 9. The CDR3 contains 17 residues. Looked up from germline, CDR1 is MNHNY and CDR2 is SVGAGI (reference sequence).

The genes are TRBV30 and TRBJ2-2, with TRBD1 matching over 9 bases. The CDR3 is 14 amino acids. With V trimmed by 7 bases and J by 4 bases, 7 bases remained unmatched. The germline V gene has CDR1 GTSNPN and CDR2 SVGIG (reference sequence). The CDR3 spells CAYADRGLTGELFF. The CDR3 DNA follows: TGTGCCTACGCGGACAGGGGACTCACCGGGGAGCTGTTTTTT.

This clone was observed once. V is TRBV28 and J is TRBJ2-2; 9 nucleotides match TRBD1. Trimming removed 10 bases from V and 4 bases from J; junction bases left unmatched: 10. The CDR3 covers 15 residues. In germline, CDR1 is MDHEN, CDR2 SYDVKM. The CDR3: CATQGWTGVTGELFF. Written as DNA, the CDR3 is TGTGCCACCCAGGGATGGACAGGGGTCACCGGGGAGCTGTTTTTT.

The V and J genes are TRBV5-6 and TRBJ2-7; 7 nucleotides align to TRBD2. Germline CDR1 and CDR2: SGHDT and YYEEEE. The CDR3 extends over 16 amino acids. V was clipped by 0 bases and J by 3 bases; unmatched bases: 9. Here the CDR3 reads CASSLAGRERDYEQYF. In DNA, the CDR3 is TGTGCCAGCAGCTTGGCCGGCAGGGAGCGGGACTACGAGCAGTACTTC.

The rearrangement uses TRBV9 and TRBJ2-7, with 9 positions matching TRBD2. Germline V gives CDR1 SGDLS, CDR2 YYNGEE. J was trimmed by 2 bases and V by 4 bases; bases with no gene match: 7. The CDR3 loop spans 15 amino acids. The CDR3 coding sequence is TGTGCCAGCAGCATCACTAGCGGGTCTACCTACGAGCAGTACTTC. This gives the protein CASSITSGSTYEQYF. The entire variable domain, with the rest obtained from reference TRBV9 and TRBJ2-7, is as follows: DSGVTQTPKHLITATGQRVTLRCSPRSGDLSVYWYQQSLDQGLQFLIQYYNGEERAKGNILERFSAQQFPDLHSELNLSSLELGDSALYFCASSITSGSTYEQYFGPGTRLTVT.

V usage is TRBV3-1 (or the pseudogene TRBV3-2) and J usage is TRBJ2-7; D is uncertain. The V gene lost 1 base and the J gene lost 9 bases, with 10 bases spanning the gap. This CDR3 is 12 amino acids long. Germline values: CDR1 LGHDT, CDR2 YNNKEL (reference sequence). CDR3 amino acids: CASSQARHSQYF. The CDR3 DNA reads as TGTGCCAGCAGCCAAGCGCGACACTCGCAGTACTTC.

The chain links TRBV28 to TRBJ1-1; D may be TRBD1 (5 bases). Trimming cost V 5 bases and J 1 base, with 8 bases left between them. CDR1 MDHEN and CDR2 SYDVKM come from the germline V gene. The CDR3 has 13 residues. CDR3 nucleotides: TGTGCCAGCAGTCGTCAGGGGAACACTGAAGCTTTCTTT. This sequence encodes CASSRQGNTEAFF.

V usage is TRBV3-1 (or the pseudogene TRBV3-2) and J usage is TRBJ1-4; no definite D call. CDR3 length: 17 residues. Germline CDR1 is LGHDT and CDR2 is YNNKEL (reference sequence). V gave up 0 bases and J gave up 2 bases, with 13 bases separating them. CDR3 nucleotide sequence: TGTGCCAGCAGCCAAGATGAAAGCTCGAGGACTAATGAAAAACTGTTTTTT. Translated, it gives CASSQDESSRTNEKLFF.

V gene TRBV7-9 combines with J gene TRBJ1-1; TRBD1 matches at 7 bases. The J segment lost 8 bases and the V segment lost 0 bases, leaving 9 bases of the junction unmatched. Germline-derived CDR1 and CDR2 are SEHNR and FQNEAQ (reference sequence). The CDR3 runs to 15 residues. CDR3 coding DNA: TGTGCCAGCAGCTTAGCGGGACAGCTTTTTGCGGAAGCTTTCTTT. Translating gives CASSLAGQLFAEAFF.

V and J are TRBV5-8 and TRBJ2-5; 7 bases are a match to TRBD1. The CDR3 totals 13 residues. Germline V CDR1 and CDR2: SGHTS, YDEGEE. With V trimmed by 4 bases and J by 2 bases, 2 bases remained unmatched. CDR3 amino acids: CASSADRQETQYF. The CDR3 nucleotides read TGTGCCAGCAGCGCGGACAGGCAAGAGACCCAGTACTTC.

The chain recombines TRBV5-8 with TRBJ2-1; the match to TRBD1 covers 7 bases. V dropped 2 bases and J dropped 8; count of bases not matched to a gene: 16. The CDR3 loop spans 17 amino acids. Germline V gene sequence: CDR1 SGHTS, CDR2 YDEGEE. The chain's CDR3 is CASSLYKFGQGQDEQFF. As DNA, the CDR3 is TGTGCCAGCAGCTTATACAAATTCGGACAAGGACAGGATGAGCAGTTCTTC.

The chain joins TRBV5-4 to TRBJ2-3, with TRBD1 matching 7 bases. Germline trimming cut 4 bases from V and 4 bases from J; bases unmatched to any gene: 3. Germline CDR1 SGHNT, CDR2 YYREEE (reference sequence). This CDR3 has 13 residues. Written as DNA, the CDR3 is TGTGCCAGCAGCAACAGGGGTTCAGATACGCAGTATTTT. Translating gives CASSNRGSDTQYF.

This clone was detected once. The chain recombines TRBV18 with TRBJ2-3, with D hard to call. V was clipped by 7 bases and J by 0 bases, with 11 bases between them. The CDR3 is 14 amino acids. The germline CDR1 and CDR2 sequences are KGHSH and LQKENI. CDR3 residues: CASWRDKSTDTQYF. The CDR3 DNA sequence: TGTGCCAGCTGGCGCGACAAGAGCACAGATACGCAGTATTTT.

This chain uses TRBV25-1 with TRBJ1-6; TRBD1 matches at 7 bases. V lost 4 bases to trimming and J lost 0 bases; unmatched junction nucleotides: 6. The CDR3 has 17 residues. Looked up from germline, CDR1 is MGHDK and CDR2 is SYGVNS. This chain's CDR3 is CASSGGTASSYNSPLHF. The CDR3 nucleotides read TGTGCCAGCAGTGGAGGGACAGCCAGCTCCTATAATTCACCCCTCCACTTT.